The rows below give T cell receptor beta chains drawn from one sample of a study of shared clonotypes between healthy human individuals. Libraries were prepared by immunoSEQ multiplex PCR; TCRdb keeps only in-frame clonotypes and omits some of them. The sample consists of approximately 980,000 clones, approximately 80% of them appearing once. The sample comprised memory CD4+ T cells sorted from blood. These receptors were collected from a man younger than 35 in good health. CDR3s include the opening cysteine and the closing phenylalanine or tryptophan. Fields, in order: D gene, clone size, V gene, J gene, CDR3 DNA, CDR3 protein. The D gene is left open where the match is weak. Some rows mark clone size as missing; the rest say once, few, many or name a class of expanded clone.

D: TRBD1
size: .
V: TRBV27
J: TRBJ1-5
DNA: TGTGCCAGCAGTTTAAACGGACAGGGCAATCAGCCCCAGCATTTT
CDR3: CASSLNGQGNQPQHF

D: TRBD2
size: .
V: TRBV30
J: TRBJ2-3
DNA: TGTGCCTGGGGACTAGCGGGAGCAGATACGCAGTATTTT
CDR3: CAWGLAGADTQYF

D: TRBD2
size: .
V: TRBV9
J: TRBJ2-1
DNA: TGTGCCAGCAGCGTAGCGGGACTAGCGGGAGTCAATGAGCAGTTCTTC
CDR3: CASSVAGLAGVNEQFF

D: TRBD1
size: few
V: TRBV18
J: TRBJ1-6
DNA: TGTGCCAGCTCACCCGGACAGGGACGCTCACCCCTCCACTTT
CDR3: CASSPGQGRSPLHF

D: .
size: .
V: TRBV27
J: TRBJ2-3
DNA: TGTGTCCCGCTCGGTCGGTATTTT
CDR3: CVPLGRYF

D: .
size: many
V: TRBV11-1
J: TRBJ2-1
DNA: TGTGCCAGCAGCTTAATCAGGGCCGCCTACAATGAGCAGTTCTTC
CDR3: CASSLIRAAYNEQFF

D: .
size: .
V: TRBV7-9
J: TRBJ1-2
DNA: TGTGCCAGCAGCTCCCGGGACAACTGGGGCTACACCTTC
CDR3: CASSSRDNWGYTF

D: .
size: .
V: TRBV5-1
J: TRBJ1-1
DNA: TGCGCCAGCAGCTTGGCGAACAAGAACACTGAAGCTTTCTTT
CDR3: CASSLANKNTEAFF

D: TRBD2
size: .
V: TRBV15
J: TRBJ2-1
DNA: TGTGCCACCAGCAGAGGGGGACTAGGCCACAATGAGCAGTTCTTC
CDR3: CATSRGGLGHNEQFF

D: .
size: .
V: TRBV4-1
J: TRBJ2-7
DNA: TGCGCCAGCAGCCAAGATTCCGGTACAGATTCCAGCTCCTACGAGCAGTACTTC
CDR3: CASSQDSGTDSSSYEQYF

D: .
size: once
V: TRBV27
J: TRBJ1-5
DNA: TGTGCCAGCAGCGAGAGCCAACCCAAGCCCCAGCATTTT
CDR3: CASSESQPKPQHF

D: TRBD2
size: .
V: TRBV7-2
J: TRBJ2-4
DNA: TGTGCCAGCAGCCAGCGGATAGCGGGAGCCAAAAACATTCAGTACTTC
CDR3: CASSQRIAGAKNIQYF

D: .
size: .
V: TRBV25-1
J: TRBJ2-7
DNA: TGTGCCAGCTCCAGAGAGGGACGGGCCTACGAGCAGTACTTC
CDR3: CASSREGRAYEQYF

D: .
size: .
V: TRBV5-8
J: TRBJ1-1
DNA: TGTGCCAGCAGCGTACAGCTGAACACTGAAGCTTTCTTT
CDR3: CASSVQLNTEAFF

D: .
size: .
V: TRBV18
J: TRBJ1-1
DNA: TGTGCCAGCTCACCACCGGGCATCTATAACACTGAAGCTTTCTTT
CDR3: CASSPPGIYNTEAFF

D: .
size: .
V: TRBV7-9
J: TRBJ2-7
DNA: TGTGCCAGCAGCTTAGAGTGGGTCTCCTACGAGCAGTACTTC
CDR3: CASSLEWVSYEQYF

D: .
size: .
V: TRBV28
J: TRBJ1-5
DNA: TGTGCCAGCAGTTCCCCAAGCGTTAGCAATCAGCCCCAGCATTTT
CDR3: CASSSPSVSNQPQHF

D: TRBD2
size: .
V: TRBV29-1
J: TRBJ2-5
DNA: TGCAGCGTTTTGACTAGCGCACACCAAGAGACCCAGTACTTC
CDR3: CSVLTSAHQETQYF

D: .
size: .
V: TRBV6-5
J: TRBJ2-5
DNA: TGTGCCAGCAGGCCGGGGGCGCGGGAGACCCAGTACTTC
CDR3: CASRPGARETQYF

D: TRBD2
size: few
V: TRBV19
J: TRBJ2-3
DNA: TGTGCCAGTAGTCCGACTAGCGGGACTAGCACAGATACGCAGTATTTT
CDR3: CASSPTSGTSTDTQYF

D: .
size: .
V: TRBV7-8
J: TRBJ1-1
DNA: TGTGCCAGCAGCGAGAGGGGACGCACTGAAGCTTTCTTT
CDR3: CASSERGRTEAFF

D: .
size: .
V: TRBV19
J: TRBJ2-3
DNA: TGTGCCAGTAGTCCGGGGGGCACAGATACGCAGTATTTT
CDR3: CASSPGGTDTQYF

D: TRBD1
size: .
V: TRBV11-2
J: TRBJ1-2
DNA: TGTGCCAGCAGCTTAGGCTCGAAGGGGGCCTATGGCTACACCTTC
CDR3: CASSLGSKGAYGYTF

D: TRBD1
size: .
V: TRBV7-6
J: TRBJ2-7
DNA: TGTGCCAGCAGCACCCGGGACAGCTACGAGCAGTACTTC
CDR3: CASSTRDSYEQYF

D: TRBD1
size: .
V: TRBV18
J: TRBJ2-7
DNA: TGTGCCAGCTCACCAGGGACAGGGAAGGAGCAGTACTTC
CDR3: CASSPGTGKEQYF

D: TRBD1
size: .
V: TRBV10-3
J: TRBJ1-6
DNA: TGTGCCATCAGCCCGGACAGGGGGGACTCACCCCTCCACTTT
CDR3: CAISPDRGDSPLHF

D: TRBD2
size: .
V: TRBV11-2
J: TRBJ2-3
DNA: TGTGCCAGCAGCACCGGGGGGGGCACAGATACGCAGTATTTT
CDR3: CASSTGGGTDTQYF

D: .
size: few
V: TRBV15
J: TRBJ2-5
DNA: TGTGCCACCAGCTCGGGACTCGGAGGGGAGACCCAGTACTTC
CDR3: CATSSGLGGETQYF

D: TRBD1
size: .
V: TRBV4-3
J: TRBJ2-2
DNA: TGCGCCAGCAGCCCGCTCGGGACAGGGGTTCCCGGGGAGCTGTTTTTT
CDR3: CASSPLGTGVPGELFF

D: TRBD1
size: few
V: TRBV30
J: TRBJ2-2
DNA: TGTGCCTGGAGTCCCAAGACAGGGGGCTTCGGGGAGCTGTTTTTT
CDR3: CAWSPKTGGFGELFF

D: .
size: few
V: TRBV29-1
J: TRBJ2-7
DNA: TGCAGCGCCGATGTACTAGATGAGCAGTACTTC
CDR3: CSADVLDEQYF

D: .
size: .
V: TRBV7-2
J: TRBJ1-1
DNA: TGTGCCAGCAGCGGCGAAGCAGAGAGGGCTTTCTTT
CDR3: CASSGEAERAFF

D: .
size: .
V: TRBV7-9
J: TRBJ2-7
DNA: TGTGCCAGCAGCTTACCCCAATGGGCCGGGGAGCAGTACTTC
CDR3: CASSLPQWAGEQYF

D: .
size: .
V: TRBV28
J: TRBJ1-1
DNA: TGTGCCAGCAGTCCGCGATGGGGGACTGAAGCTTTCTTT
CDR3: CASSPRWGTEAFF

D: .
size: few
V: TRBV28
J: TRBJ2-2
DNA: TGTGCCAGCGGCAGGGGGGTAAACACCGGGGAGCTGTTTTTT
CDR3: CASGRGVNTGELFF

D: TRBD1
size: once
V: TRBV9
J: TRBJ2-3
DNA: TGTGCCAGCAGCGTCGGGACAGGATTCCGCACAGATACGCAGTATTTT
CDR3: CASSVGTGFRTDTQYF

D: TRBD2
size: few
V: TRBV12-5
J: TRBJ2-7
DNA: TGTGCTAGTGGTTTGACCGGGACTAGCAGCACCCGCTCCTACGAGCAGTACTTC
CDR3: CASGLTGTSSTRSYEQYF

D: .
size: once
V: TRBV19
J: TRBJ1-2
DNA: TGTGCCAGTAGTACGACATTGGGCTACACCTTC
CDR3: CASSTTLGYTF

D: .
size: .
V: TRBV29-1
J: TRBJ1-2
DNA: TGCAGCGTCCGGACGGTAGAAAACTATGGCTACACCTTC
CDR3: CSVRTVENYGYTF

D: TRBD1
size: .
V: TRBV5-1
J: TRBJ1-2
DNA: TGCGCCAGCAGCTTGATAGGTGGACAGGGAAGTGGCTACACCTTC
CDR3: CASSLIGGQGSGYTF

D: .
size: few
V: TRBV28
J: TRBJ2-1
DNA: TGTGCCAGCAGCGACGGGTCGTGGGGGCGCTCGTTGAATGAGCAGTTCTTC
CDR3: CASSDGSWGRSLNEQFF

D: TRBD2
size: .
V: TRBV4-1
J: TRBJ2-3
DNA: TGCGCCAGCAGCCAAGATCCAGCGGGGCCCACAGATACGCAGTATTTT
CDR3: CASSQDPAGPTDTQYF

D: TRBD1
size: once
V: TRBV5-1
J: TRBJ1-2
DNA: TGCGCCAGCAGCCCTGGACAGGGTTTGTTTCGAGATAACTATGGCTACACCTTC
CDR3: CASSPGQGLFRDNYGYTF

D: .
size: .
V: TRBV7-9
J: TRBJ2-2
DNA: TGTGCCAGCAGCCAGATGGGACACTACACCGGGGAGCTGTTTTTT
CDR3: CASSQMGHYTGELFF

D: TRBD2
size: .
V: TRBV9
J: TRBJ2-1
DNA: TGTGCCAGCAGCCTCGGGACTAGCGGGGGAATGTCCTACAATGAGCAGTTCTTC
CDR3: CASSLGTSGGMSYNEQFF

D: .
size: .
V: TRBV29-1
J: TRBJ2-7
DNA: TGCAGCGTTGAAGATAACTCGGGCGAGCAGTACTTC
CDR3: CSVEDNSGEQYF

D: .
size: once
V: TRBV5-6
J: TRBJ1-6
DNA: TGTGCCAGCAGCTGGGGGATATTCCCAAATTCACCCCTCCACTTT
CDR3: CASSWGIFPNSPLHF

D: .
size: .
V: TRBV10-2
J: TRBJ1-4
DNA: TGCGCCAGCAGTGAGTCGACGATGTCGGTGGCTAATGAAAAACTGTTTTTT
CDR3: CASSESTMSVANEKLFF

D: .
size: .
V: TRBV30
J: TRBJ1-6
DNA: TGTGCCTGGGGGAGGGGCATCAATAATTCACCCCTCCACTTT
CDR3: CAWGRGINNSPLHF

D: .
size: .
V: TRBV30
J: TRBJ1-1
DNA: TGTGCCTGGAAAAGTATGAACACTGAAGCTTTCTTT
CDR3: CAWKSMNTEAFF